The T cell receptor beta chain described here comes from a study of patients and donors after allogeneic stem cell transplantation. TCRdb passed the RT-PCR reads through MiXCR, listing each CDR3 protein once. The data show 150,000 to 200,000 distinct CDR3 sequences, approximately 31% seen once. The CDR3 totals 17 residues. From germline, CDR1 is LNHNV and CDR2 YYDKDF (reference sequence). Trimming at V came to 6 bases and at J to 1 base, leaving 10 bases not matched to a gene. Sequences were obtained from blood, either unsorted or a sorted T cell fraction (not recorded which). The chain carries TRBV15 and TRBJ2-1; TRBD2 agrees at 9 bases. The clonotype originates from a human donor who was either an allogeneic HSCT recipient or a stem cell or donor lymphocyte infusion donor (not recorded which). It is not recorded whose cells these are; they may come from a transplant donor. In nucleotides, the CDR3 is TGTGCCACCAGAGATTTAGCGGGAGCTTTGTCCTACAATGAGCAGTTCTTC. Translating it yields CATRDLAGALSYNEQFF.